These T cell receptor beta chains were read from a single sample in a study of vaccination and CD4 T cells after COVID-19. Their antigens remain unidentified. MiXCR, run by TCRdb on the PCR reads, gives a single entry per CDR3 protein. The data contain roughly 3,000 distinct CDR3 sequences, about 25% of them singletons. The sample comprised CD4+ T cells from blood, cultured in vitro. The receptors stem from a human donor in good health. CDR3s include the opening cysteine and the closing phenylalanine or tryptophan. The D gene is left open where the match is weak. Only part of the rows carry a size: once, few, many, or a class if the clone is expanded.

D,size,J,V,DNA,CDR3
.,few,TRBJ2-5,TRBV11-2,TGTGCCAGCAGCTTAGTGGGGCTAGCCACAGGGGAGACCCAGTACTTC,CASSLVGLATGETQYF
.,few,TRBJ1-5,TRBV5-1,TGCGCCAGCAGCTTGGGGCAGGGCGGGTACGGCAATCAGCCCCAGCATTTT,CASSLGQGGYGNQPQHF
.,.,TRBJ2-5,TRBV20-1,TGCAGTGCAAGACGTGGGGGAACCCTCCAAGAGACCCAGTACTTC,CSARRGGTLQETQYF
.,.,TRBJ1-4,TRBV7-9,TGTGCCAGCAGTCCACCGGGACGGGATAATGAAAAACTGTTTTTT,CASSPPGRDNEKLFF
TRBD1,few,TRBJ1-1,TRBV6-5,TGTGCCAGCAGTTACCGACAGGGGGCCACTGAAGCTTTCTTT,CASSYRQGATEAFF
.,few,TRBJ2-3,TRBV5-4,TGTGCCAGCAATCCAGGGGGCACAGATACGCAGTATTTT,CASNPGGTDTQYF
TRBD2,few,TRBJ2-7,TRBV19,TGTGCCAGTAGTAGGGGACTAGCAGATCTTTACTTC,CASSRGLADLYF
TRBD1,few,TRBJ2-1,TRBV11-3,TGTGCCAGCAGCTTCGACAGGGAATCCTACAATGAGCAGTTCTTC,CASSFDRESYNEQFF
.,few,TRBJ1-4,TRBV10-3,TGTGCCACTTCCCCAGGTGATGAAAAACTGTTTTTT,CATSPGDEKLFF
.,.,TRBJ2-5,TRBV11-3,TGTGCCAGCAGCTTAGCCGCCTGGGAGACCCAGTACTTC,CASSLAAWETQYF
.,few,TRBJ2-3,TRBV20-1,TGCAGTGCTAGAACAGATACGCAGTATTTT,CSARTDTQYF
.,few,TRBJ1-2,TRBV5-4,TGTGCCAGCAGCTTAGGCCGTGACTATGGCTACACCTTC,CASSLGRDYGYTF